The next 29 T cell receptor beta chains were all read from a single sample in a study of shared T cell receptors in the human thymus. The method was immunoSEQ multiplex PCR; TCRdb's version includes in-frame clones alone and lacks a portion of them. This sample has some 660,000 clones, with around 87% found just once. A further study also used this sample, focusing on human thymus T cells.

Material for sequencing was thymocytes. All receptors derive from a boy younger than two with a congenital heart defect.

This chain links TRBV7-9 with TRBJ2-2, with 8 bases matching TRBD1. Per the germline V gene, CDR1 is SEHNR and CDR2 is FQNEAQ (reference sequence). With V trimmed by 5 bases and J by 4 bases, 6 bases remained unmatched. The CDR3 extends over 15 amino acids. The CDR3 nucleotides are TGTGCCAGCAGCCTGGACAGGGTAGGCACCGGGGAGCTGTTTTTT. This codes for CASSLDRVGTGELFF.

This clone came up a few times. CDR3 loop: CASQQFMSRGYRMDTEAFF. CDR3 coding DNA: TGTGCCAGCCAGCAGTTTATGTCTCGGGGGTATAGGATGGACACTGAAGCTTTCTTT. The chain links TRBV28 to TRBJ1-1, with D perhaps TRBD1 (5 bases). The CDR3 contains 19 residues. Germline-derived CDR1 and CDR2 are MDHEN and SYDVKM. Deletions cut 8 bases from V and 3 bases from J, with 31 bases between.

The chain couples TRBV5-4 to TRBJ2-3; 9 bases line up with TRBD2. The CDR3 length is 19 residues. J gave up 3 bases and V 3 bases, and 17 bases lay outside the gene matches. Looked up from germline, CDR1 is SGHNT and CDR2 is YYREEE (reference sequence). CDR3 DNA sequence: TGTGCCAGCAGCTCCTCGCCCGATAAGCGGGGGGCAGGGACAGATACGCAGTATTTT. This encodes CASSSSPDKRGAGTDTQYF.

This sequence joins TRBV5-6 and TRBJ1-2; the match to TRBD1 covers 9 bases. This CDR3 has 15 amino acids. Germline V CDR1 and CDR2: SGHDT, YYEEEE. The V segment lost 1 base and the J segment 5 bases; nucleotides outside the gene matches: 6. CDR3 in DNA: TGTGCCAGCAGCTTGTGGACAGGGGTACATTATGGCTACACCTTC. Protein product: CASSLWTGVHYGYTF.

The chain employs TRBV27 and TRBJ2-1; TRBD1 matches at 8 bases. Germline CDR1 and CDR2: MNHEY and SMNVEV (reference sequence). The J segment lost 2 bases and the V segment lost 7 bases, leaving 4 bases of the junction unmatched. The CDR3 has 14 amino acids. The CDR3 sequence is CASMGQVPYNEQFF. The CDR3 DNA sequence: TGTGCCAGCATGGGACAGGTTCCCTACAATGAGCAGTTCTTC.

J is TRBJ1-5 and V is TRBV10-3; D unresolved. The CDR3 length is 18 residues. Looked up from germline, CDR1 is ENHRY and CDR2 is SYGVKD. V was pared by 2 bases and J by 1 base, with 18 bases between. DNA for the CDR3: TGTGCCATCAGTGAGGGCGGGCCCGGACGCAGGAGCAATCAGCCCCAGCATTTT. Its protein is CAISEGGPGRRSNQPQHF.

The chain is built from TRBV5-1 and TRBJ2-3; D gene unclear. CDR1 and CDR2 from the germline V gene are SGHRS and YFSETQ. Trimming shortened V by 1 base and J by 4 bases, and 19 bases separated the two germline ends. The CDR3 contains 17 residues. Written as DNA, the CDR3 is TGCGCCAGCAGCTTGACGTTCTGCGTCGGTAAAGCAGATACGCAGTATTTT. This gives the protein CASSLTFCVGKADTQYF.

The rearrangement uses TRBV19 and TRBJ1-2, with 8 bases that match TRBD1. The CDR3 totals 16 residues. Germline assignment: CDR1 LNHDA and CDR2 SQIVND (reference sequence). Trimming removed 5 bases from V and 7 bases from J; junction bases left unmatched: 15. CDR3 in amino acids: CASSPTLPRTGSGYTF. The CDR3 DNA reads TGTGCCAGTAGTCCAACCCTTCCGCGGACAGGGAGTGGCTACACCTTC.

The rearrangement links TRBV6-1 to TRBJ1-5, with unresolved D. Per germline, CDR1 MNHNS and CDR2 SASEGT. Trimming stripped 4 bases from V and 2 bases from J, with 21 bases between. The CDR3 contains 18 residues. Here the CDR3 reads CASSATPDFQRGNQPQHF. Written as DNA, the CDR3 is TGTGCCAGCAGTGCAACCCCGGACTTCCAAAGGGGCAATCAGCCCCAGCATTTT.

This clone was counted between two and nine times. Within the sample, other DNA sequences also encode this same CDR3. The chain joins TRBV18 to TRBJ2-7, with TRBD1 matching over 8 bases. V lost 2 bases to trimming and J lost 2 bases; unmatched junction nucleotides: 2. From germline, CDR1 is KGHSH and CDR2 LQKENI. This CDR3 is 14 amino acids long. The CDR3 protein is CASSPRTGTYEQYF. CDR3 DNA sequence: TGTGCCAGCTCACCAAGGACAGGGACCTACGAGCAGTACTTC. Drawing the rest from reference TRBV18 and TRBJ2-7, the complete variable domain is NAGVMQNPRHLVRRRGQEARLRCSPMKGHSHVYWYRQLPEEGLKFMVYLQKENIIDESGMPKERFSAEFPKEGPSILRIQQVVRGDSAAYFCASSPRTGTYEQYFGPGTRLTVT.

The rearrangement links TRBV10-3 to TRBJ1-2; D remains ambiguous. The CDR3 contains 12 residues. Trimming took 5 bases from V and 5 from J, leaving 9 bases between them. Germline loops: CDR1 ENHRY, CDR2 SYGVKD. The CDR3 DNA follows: TGTGCCATCAGTCGCGGATTATATGGCTACACCTTC. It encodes CAISRGLYGYTF.

The CDR3 spells CATSRDLGLAGGPYEQYF. For the CDR3, the DNA is TGTGCCACCAGCAGAGATTTAGGACTAGCGGGAGGTCCCTACGAGCAGTACTTC. The V and J genes are TRBV15 and TRBJ2-7, with 14 nucleotides matching TRBD2. From germline, CDR1 is LNHNV and CDR2 YYDKDF (reference sequence). V shed 0 bases, J shed 2 bases, and the junction held 6 bases outside the gene matches. The CDR3 runs 18 residues.

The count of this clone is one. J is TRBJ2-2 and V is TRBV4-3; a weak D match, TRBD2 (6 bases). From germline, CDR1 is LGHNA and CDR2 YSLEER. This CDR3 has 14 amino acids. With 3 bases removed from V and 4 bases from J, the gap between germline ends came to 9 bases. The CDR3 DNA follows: TGCGCCAGCAGCCAGAGGAGGGGCACCGGGGAGCTGTTTTTT. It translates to CASSQRRGTGELFF.

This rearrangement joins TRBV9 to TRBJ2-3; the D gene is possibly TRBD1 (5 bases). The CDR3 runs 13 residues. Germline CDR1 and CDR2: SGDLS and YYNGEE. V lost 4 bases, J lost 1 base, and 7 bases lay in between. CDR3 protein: CASSFRGTDTQYF. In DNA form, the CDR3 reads TGTGCCAGCAGCTTCAGGGGCACAGATACGCAGTATTTT.

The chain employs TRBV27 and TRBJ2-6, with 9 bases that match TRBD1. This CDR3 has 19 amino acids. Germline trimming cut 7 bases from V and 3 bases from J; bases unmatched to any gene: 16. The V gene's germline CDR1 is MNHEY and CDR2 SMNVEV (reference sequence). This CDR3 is CASKGGGTGRASGANVLTF. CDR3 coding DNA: TGTGCCAGCAAGGGAGGGGGGACAGGGAGAGCGAGTGGGGCCAACGTCCTGACTTTC.

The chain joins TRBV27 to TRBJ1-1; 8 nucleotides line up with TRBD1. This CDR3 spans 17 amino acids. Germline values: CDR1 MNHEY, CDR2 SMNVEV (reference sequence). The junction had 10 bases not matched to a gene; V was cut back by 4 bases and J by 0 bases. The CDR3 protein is CASSSTGGAPMNTEAFF. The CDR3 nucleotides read TGTGCCAGCAGTTCCACAGGGGGTGCCCCAATGAACACTGAAGCTTTCTTT.

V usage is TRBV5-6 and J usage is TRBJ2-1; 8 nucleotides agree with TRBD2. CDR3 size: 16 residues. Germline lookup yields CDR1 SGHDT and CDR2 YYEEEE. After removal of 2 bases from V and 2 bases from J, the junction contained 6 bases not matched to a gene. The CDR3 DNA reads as TGTGCCAGCAGCTTCCCAAGCGGGAGCCCCTACAATGAGCAGTTCTTC. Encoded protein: CASSFPSGSPYNEQFF.

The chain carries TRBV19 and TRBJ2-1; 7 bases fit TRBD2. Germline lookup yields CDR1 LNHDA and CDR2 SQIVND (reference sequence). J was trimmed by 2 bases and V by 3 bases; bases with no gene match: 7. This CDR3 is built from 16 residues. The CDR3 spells CASSIDQRGTYNEQFF. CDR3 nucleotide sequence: TGTGCCAGTAGTATTGACCAGCGGGGTACCTACAATGAGCAGTTCTTC.

CDR3 region: CASSGRLAKETQYF. The DNA of the CDR3 is TGTGCCAGCAGCGGCAGACTAGCGAAAGAGACCCAGTACTTC. The chain carries TRBV9 and TRBJ2-5; 8 bases align to TRBD2. Germline CDR1 SGDLS, CDR2 YYNGEE. J was trimmed by 3 bases and V by 3 bases; bases with no gene match: 4. This CDR3 is 14 amino acids long.

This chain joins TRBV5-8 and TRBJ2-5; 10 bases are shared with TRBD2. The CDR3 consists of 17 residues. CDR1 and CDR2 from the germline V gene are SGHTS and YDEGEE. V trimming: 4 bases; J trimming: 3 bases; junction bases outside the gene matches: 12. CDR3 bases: TGTGCCAGCAGCCCACGACTACGACTAGCGGGCAAAGAGACCCAGTACTTC. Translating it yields CASSPRLRLAGKETQYF.

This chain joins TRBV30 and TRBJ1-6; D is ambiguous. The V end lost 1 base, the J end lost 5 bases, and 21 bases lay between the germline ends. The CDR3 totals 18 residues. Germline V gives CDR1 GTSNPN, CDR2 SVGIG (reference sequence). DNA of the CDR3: TGTGCCTGGAGTGACAGTTGCCACTTAATGGCCAATAATTCACCCCTCCACTTT. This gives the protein CAWSDSCHLMANNSPLHF.

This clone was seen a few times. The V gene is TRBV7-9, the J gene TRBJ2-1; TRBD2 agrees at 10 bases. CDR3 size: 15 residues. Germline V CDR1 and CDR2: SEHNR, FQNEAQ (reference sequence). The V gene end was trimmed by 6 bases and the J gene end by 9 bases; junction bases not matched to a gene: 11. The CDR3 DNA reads TGTGCCAGCAGTCTGCGGCTAGCGGGAGTTATTGAGCAGTTCTTC. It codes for CASSLRLAGVIEQFF.

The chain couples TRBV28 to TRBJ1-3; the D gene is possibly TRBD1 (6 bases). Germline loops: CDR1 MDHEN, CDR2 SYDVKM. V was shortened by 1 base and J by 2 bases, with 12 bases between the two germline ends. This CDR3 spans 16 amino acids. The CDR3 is CASSLSGVITGNTIYF. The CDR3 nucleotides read TGTGCCAGCAGTTTATCAGGGGTGATCACTGGAAACACCATATATTTT.

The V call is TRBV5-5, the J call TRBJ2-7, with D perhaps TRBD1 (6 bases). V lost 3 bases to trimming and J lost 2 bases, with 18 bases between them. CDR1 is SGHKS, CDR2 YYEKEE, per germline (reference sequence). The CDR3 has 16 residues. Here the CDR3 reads CASSSSRQERPYEQYF. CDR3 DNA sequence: TGTGCCAGCAGCTCCAGTAGACAGGAACGGCCCTACGAGCAGTACTTC.

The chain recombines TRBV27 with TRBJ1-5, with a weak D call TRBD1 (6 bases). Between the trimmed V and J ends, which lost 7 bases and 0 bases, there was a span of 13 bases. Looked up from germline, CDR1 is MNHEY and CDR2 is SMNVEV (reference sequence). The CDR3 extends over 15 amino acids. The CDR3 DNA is TGTGCCAGCAACCTACAGGGATATAGCAATCAGCCCCAGCATTTT. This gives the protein CASNLQGYSNQPQHF.

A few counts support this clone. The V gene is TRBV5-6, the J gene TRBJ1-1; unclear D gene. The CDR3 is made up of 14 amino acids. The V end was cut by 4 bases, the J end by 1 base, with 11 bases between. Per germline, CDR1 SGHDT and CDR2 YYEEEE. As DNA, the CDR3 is TGTGCCAGCAGCCATAGTACGGGGAACACTGAAGCTTTCTTT. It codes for CASSHSTGNTEAFF. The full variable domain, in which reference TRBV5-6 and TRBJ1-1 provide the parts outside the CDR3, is DAGVTQSPTHLIKTRGQQVTLRCSPKSGHDTVSWYQQALGQGPQFIFQYYEEEERQRGNFPDRFSGHQFPNYSSELNVNALLLGDSALYLCASSHSTGNTEAFFGQGTRLTVV.

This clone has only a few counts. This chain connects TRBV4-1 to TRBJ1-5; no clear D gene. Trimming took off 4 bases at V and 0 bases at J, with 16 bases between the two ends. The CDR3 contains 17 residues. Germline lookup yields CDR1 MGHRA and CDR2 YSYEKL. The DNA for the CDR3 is TGCGCCAGCAGCCCCTGGGTCGACGGAGATAGCAATCAGCCCCAGCATTTT. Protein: CASSPWVDGDSNQPQHF.

DNA of the CDR3: TGTGCCAGCAGCCTCAGGGGGAATGATCCTGAAGCTTTCTTT. Residues: CASSLRGNDPEAFF. The chain uses TRBV28 and TRBJ1-1, with TRBD1 identical over 7 bases. The CDR3 extends over 14 amino acids. The J segment lost 6 bases and the V segment lost 6 bases, leaving 10 bases of the junction unmatched. Germline CDR1 and CDR2: MDHEN and SYDVKM.

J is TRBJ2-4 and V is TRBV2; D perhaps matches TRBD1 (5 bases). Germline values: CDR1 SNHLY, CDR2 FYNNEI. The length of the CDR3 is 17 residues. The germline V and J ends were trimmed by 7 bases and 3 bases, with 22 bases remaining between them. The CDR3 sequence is CASISQKGDSSKNIQYF. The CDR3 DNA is TGTGCCAGCATCTCCCAAAAAGGGGATTCGAGCAAAAACATTCAGTACTTC.